One sample yielded the 6 T cell receptor beta chains listed below, sequenced in a study of OX40 agonist ivuxolimab in advanced cancers. Assay: immunoSEQ multiplex PCR; the TCRdb copy retains only in-frame clones and omits some. The table shows fewer than 25,000 clones, with over 80% occurring only once. This specimen was CD4+ or CD8+ T cells sorted from blood, taken in a trial of the OX40 agonist ivuxolimab. These receptors all stem from an adult with an advanced solid tumor such as melanoma, head and neck, liver or kidney cancer.

V is TRBV27 and J is TRBJ1-5, with D perhaps TRBD1 (5 bases). Trimming took off 2 bases at V and 6 bases at J, with 11 bases between the two ends. The CDR3 runs 14 residues. CDR1 is MNHEY, CDR2 SMNVEV, per germline (reference sequence). The CDR3 reads CASSLTGVGQPQHF. The CDR3 DNA is TGTGCCAGCAGTTTAACGGGGGTCGGTCAGCCCCAGCATTTT.

J is TRBJ1-5 and V is TRBV27; possibly TRBD1 for D (5 bases). V was clipped by 3 bases and J by 4 bases, with 10 bases between them. CDR1 MNHEY and CDR2 SMNVEV come from the germline V gene (reference sequence). The CDR3 length is 14 residues. The CDR3 protein is CASSFQGGNQPQHF. Written as DNA, the CDR3 is TGTGCCAGCAGTTTCCAGGGAGGGAATCAGCCCCAGCATTTT.

The count of this clone is one. V gene TRBV19 combines with J gene TRBJ1-2, with unresolved D. The V gene lost 1 base and the J gene lost 0 bases, with 9 bases spanning the gap. There are 15 residues in the CDR3. CDR1 and CDR2 from the germline V gene are LNHDA and SQIVND (reference sequence). CDR3 nucleotide sequence: TGTGCCAGTAGTATAGTTCCAGGCACTAACTATGGCTACACCTTC. It specifies CASSIVPGTNYGYTF.

The J gene is TRBJ2-3, the V gene TRBV11-2; D could derive from TRBD1 or TRBD2 (6 bases each). Germline V CDR1 and CDR2: SGHAT, FQNNGV. The CDR3 runs to 15 residues. Trimming left V 4 bases short and J 1 base short, with 12 bases between. The CDR3: CASSSRGGGTDTQYF. In DNA, the CDR3 is TGTGCCAGCAGCTCCAGGGGAGGTGGCACAGATACGCAGTATTTT. Together with reference TRBV11-2 and TRBJ2-3, the CDR3 gives the full variable domain: EAGVAQSPRYKIIEKRQSVAFWCNPISGHATLYWYQQILGQGPKLLIQFQNNGVVDDSQLPKDRFSAERLKGVDSTLKIQPAKLEDSAVYLCASSSRGGGTDTQYFGPGTRLTVL.

This sequence joins TRBV4-1 and TRBJ1-5; 10 bases line up with TRBD1. CDR1 is MGHRA and CDR2 is YSYEKL in the germline V gene. There are 16 residues in the CDR3. The J segment lost 3 bases and the V segment lost 2 bases, leaving 4 bases of the junction unmatched. The CDR3 region is CASSQRTGGLNQPQHF. CDR3 sequence (DNA): TGCGCCAGCAGCCAACGGACAGGGGGACTCAATCAGCCCCAGCATTTT.

This sequence joins TRBV20-1 and TRBJ1-1; TRBD1 matches 7 bases. J gave up 8 bases and V 5 bases, and 5 bases lay outside the gene matches. The germline gives CDR1 DFQATT, CDR2 SNEGSKA (reference sequence). The length of the CDR3 is 11 residues. The CDR3 loop reads CSAQGGSEAFF. As DNA, the CDR3 is TGCAGTGCTCAGGGGGGATCCGAAGCTTTCTTT.